The present entry profiles one T cell receptor (beta chain) with its context. Germline loops: CDR1 LNHDA, CDR2 SQIVND (reference sequence). V shed 4 bases and J shed 0 bases, with 16 bases lying between them. This CDR3 contains 17 residues. Described treatment: oral pan-JAK inhibitor, 5-10 mg twice daily. This record comes from a study of CD8+ T cells in alopecia areata. As the sequencing template, cDNA was produced by extracting RNA and reverse transcribing it. The data were produced by immunoSEQ multiplex PCR, yet TCRdb's version contains in-frame clones alone and is incomplete. The sample yields under 200,000 clones, less than 70% seen once.

Material: CD4+ T cells sorted from blood, obtained at week 24, from a patient treated with tofacitinib. V and J are TRBV19 and TRBJ1-5, with unresolved D. The TCR sequence derives from a human donor with alopecia areata. In DNA form, the CDR3 reads TGTGCCAGTAGTAACCCCCGGGTAGGGAATAGCAATCAGCCCCAGCATTTT. Its translation: CASSNPRVGNSNQPQHF.